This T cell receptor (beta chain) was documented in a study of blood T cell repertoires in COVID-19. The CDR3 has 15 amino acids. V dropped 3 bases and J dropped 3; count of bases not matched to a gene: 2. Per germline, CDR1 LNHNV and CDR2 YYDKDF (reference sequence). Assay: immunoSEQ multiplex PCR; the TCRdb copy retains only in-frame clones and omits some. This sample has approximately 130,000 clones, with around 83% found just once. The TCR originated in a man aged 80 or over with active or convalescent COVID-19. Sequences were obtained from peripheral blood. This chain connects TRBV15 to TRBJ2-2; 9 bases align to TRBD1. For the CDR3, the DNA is TGTGCCACCAGCAGGGACAGGGGATACACCGGGGAGCTGTTTTTT. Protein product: CATSRDRGYTGELFF. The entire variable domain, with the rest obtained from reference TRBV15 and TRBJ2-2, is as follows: DAMVIQNPRYQVTQFGKPVTLSCSQTLNHNVMYWYQQKSSQAPKLLFHYYDKDFNNEADTPDNFQSRRPNTSFCFLDIRSPGLGDTAMYLCATSRDRGYTGELFFGEGSRLTVL.